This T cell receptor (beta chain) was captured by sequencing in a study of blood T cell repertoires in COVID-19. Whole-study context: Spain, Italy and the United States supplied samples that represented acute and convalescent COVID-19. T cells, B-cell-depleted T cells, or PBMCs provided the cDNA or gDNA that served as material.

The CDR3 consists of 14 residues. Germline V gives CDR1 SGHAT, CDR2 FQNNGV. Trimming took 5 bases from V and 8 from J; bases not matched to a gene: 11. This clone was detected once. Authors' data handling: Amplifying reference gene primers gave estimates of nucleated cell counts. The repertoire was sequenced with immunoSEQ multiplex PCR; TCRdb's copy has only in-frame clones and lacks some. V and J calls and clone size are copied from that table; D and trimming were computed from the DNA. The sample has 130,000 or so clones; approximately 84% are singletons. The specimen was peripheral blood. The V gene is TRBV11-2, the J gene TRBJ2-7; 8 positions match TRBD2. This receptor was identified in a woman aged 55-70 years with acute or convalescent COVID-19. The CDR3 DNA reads TGTGCCAGCAGCCCCCGAGGCGCGGGGGGCAAGCAGTACTTC. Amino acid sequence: CASSPRGAGGKQYF.